Given below is one T cell receptor (beta chain) in context. This clonotype occurred a few times. Its antigen specificity is not known. Per-base quality was not reported, and no clone a single base away is much larger than it. V and J are truncated by 4 bases and 6 bases respectively, leaving an intervening sequence of 17 bases. Taken from the germline V gene, the CDR1 and CDR2 loops are SGHRS and YFSETQ. Spanning cysteine to phenylalanine, the CDR3 consists of 15 amino acids. Kept here is only the CDR3 DNA, which spans 45 bases and is read in frame from base 1. The sample comes from a study of spatial heterogeneity in lung cancer (dated by TCRdb to about 2019). Regarding the complete study: Beta-chain transcripts were consistently detected in greater numbers than alpha-chain transcripts, which likely reflects a higher abundance of beta-chain transcripts. Both alpha and beta chains were TCR-sequenced in samples taken at surgery, namely 220 tumor regions, fewer than 85 matched nontumor lung samples and around 53 PBMC samples. TCR alpha and beta repertoires were quantitatively compared across multiple tumor regions, matched nontumor lung and blood in non-small cell lung cancer. TCR repertoire features were related to nonsynonymous mutation counts determined by whole-exome sequencing of tumor tissue. In the raw uncorrected reads, each unique combination of TCR and UMI appeared on average more than ten times. The study at large found these results: Ubiquitous expanded tumor TCRs were found in blood more often at tumor resection than at routine follow-up. Additional single-cell paired TCR alpha and beta sequencing was considered necessary to confirm, at a functional level, the hypothesis that regional TCRs recognize regional mutations.

The library was produced with 5' RACE. TCRdb records NextSeq 500 as the sequencer. In the TCR library protocol, a unique molecular identifier was attached to each TCR cDNA molecule so that PCR and sequencing errors could be corrected. As for how the authors treated the data: TCR identification, UMI-based error correction and CDR3 extraction were all carried out with Decombinator tools. Expanded TCRs were defined as those above a frequency of 2 per 1,000, corresponding to the top 1% of the tumor frequency distribution. Renyi diversity was computed with the R vegan package after each repertoire had been subsampled 100 times to 5,000 TCRs. CDR3 similarity networks were built from amino acid triplet string-kernel similarity, connecting CDR3s with pairwise similarity above 0.82. The public sequencing data were trimmed at Q25 with fastp and processed into clonotypes with MiXCR by TCRdb, which kept only in-frame beta chains. Each CDR3 protein gets just one entry, which takes the most common genes and DNA from the rows behind it. TCRdb's processing, not the study's, gives the V and J calls here. Across this sample there are roughly 48,000 distinct CDR3 sequences, with roughly 5.7% seen only once. The top ten constitute 11% of the sample.

What the time point label conveys for this sample: sample taken at primary tumor resection. TCR sequencing used whole RNA extracted from tumor and nontumor lung tissue, or from cryopreserved PBMC samples, without cell sorting. The donors were some 76 patients from the lung TRACERx cohort who had early-stage, untreated non-small cell lung cancer. Only patients with enough RNA available from two or more tumor regions were chosen for TCR sequencing. This sequence was found in a male donor with early-stage non-small cell lung cancer. The sample consisted of PBMCs, taken at surgery. The receptor chain draws on TRBV5-1 and TRBJ2-4; TRBD1 could be the D gene, as 5 bases match. The bases are TGCGCCAGCAGCCCAACTGATTCTGGGGCAAACATTCAGTACTTC. It translates as CASSPTDSGANIQYF.